These 8 T cell receptor beta chains were sequenced from one sample in a study of blood T cells in healthy people across ages. Using a J-beta primer mix together with a sample-barcoded 5' primer, a second PCR was run for roughly 7 to 12 cycles. TCRdb processed the 5' RACE reads anew with MiXCR; each CDR3 protein has one entry. This sample has approximately 800,000 distinct CDR3 sequences, with around a quarter found just once. The same data also contributed to another study, on T cells of mothers and their children.

Source material: blood. The receptors were gathered from a boy younger than 18 in good health.

This chain connects TRBV6-1 to TRBJ1-5, with 12 bases aligning to TRBD1. Germline V gives CDR1 MNHNS, CDR2 SASEGT. V lost 8 bases, J lost 0 bases, and 5 bases stayed unmatched. The length of the CDR3 is 16 residues. The CDR3 reads CASWGQGALSNQPQHF. In nucleotides, the CDR3 is TGTGCCAGCTGGGGACAGGGGGCGCTTAGCAATCAGCCCCAGCATTTT.

The V and J genes are TRBV28 and TRBJ2-5; 11 nucleotides match TRBD2. The CDR3 loop spans 14 amino acids. Germline V gene sequence: CDR1 MDHEN, CDR2 SYDVKM. The V and J ends lost 6 bases and 5 bases, in that order; junction bases with no gene match: 5. CDR3 protein: CASRNSGGAETQYF. CDR3 bases: TGTGCCAGCAGAAATAGCGGGGGGGCGGAGACCCAGTACTTC.

V is TRBV7-9 and J is TRBJ1-4; D is perhaps TRBD1 (5 bases). CDR1 is SEHNR, CDR2 FQNEAQ, per germline (reference sequence). CDR3 length: 13 amino acids. The V and J ends lost 8 bases and 7 bases respectively, with 14 bases between them. DNA for the CDR3: TGTGCCAGCTGCGAGGAAAGGGGTGAAAAACTGTTTTTT. The encoded protein is CASCEERGEKLFF.

This clonotype is a singleton in its sample. The chain recombines TRBV4-1 with TRBJ1-1; D unresolved. This CDR3 has 16 amino acids. Germline V gene data show CDR1 as MGHRA and CDR2 as YSYEKL. The ends were cut back, 1 base at V and 0 bases at J, with 12 bases in the middle. DNA of the CDR3: TGCGCCAGCAGCCAAGTTGGTGCAGCCATGAACACTGAAGCTTTCTTT. Translation gives CASSQVGAAMNTEAFF.

The V and J genes are TRBV20-1 and TRBJ1-6, with 10 bases lining up with TRBD1. CDR1 and CDR2 from the germline V gene are DFQATT and SNEGSKA (reference sequence). The V gene end was trimmed by 5 bases and the J gene end by 8 bases; junction bases not matched to a gene: 15. The CDR3 is 17 amino acids. CDR3 sequence (DNA): TGCAGTGCTGGACCGACGGGACAGGGGACGTCCTATTCACCCCTCCACTTT. Protein sequence: CSAGPTGQGTSYSPLHF.

This clonotype was picked up a small number of times. The chain recombines TRBV7-2 with TRBJ1-5; D not resolved. Trimming stripped 4 bases from V and 0 bases from J, with 7 bases between. Looked up from germline, CDR1 is SGHTA and CDR2 is FQGNSA. The CDR3 is made up of 14 amino acids. This CDR3 reads CASSSEFSNQPQHF. CDR3 bases: TGTGCCAGCAGCTCAGAATTTAGCAATCAGCCCCAGCATTTT.

The V call is TRBV20-1, the J call TRBJ2-3, with 7 nucleotides matching TRBD1. Unmatched junction bases numbered 12, after V lost 0 bases and J lost 6 bases. Germline-derived CDR1 and CDR2 are DFQATT and SNEGSKA (reference sequence). CDR3 length equals 16 residues. DNA for the CDR3: TGCAGTGCTAGAGACCCTGCCCCCAGGGGGTGGGATACGCAGTATTTT. Protein sequence: CSARDPAPRGWDTQYF.

There are a few counts of this clonotype. Germline and junction disagree at one end, which may indicate a read error. The J gene is TRBJ2-3, the V gene TRBV12-3 or TRBV12-4; D may correspond to TRBD1 or TRBD2 (6 bases each). The length of the CDR3 is 14 residues. Here the CDR3 reads CASSLTGATGTQYF. The CDR3 bases are TGTGCCAGCAGTTTAACGGGGGCCACAGGTACGCAGTATTTT.